This T cell receptor (beta chain) was found in a study of a mutant IDH1 vaccine in newly diagnosed glioma. Across the study: Therapy received beforehand was radiotherapy, temozolomide, or both, with most patients given both. Study-wide results and caveats: Any relationship between pseudoprogression and changes in top peripheral T cell clonotypes seemed absent.

TCRdb's copy holds only in-frame clones and misses some; the assay was immunoSEQ multiplex PCR. The table includes under 80,000 clones, 80% to 90% detected once. Regarding time point: baseline, week 1 (first vaccination visit). Treatment specified: pre-vaccination baseline after standard-of-care therapy. About this clone: As yet, its antigen is unknown.

CDR3 size: 15 residues. Looked up from germline, CDR1 is MGHRA and CDR2 is YSYEKL. Trimming left V 0 bases short and J 0 bases short, with 6 bases between. The sequencing used PBMCs, collected from a glioma patient treated with radiotherapy, temozolomide or both. The clonotype comes from a man under 40 with glioma. This chain joins TRBV4-1 and TRBJ1-5, with no clear D. For the CDR3, the DNA is TGCGCCAGCAGCCAAGAAGGGCATAGCAATCAGCCCCAGCATTTT. This encodes CASSQEGHSNQPQHF.